This is a list of T cell receptor beta chains from one sample in a study of blood T cell repertoires in COVID-19. This table comes from immunoSEQ multiplex PCR, and its TCRdb copy is limited to in-frame clones, with some not included. The data contain roughly 370,000 clones, around 87% of them singletons. The sequenced sample consisted of PBMCs or T cells enriched from blood (not recorded which). Every receptor here comes from a woman in her fifties or sixties who had recovered from COVID-19. Each CDR3 is given with its conserved first and last residue. Each record gives: D gene, clone size, V gene, J gene, CDR3 DNA, CDR3 protein. The D gene is left open where the match is weak. Rows give clone size only sometimes, using once, few, many, or a class for an expanded clone.

D gene: NA
clone size: NA
V gene: TRBV28
J gene: TRBJ2-7
CDR3 DNA: TGTGCCAGCAGTTTCCTGGACAGCCAGAACTACTACGAGCAGTACTTC
CDR3 protein: CASSFLDSQNYYEQYF

D gene: NA
clone size: once
V gene: TRBV30
J gene: TRBJ2-1
CDR3 DNA: TGTGCCTGGTCCGGGGTGGGTTACAATGAGCAGTTCTTC
CDR3 protein: CAWSGVGYNEQFF

D gene: NA
clone size: NA
V gene: TRBV4-3
J gene: TRBJ2-5
CDR3 DNA: TGCGCCAGCAGCCAACATTTTGGACCCAGCCTCAGCGGTTTTGCGACCCAGTACTTC
CDR3 protein: CASSQHFGPSLSGFATQYF

D gene: NA
clone size: NA
V gene: TRBV7-3
J gene: TRBJ2-1
CDR3 DNA: TGTGCCAGCAGCGATAGCCGGGGAACCTACAATGAGCAGTTCTTC
CDR3 protein: CASSDSRGTYNEQFF

D gene: NA
clone size: NA
V gene: TRBV6-4
J gene: TRBJ2-2
CDR3 DNA: TGTGCCAGCAGTGTAGGGGATTCCGGGGAGCTGTTTTTT
CDR3 protein: CASSVGDSGELFF

D gene: TRBD1
clone size: NA
V gene: TRBV7-2
J gene: TRBJ2-2
CDR3 DNA: TGTGCCAGCAGCTTTCAGGGGGCGGTCACCGGGGAGCTGTTTTTT
CDR3 protein: CASSFQGAVTGELFF

D gene: NA
clone size: once
V gene: TRBV5-1
J gene: TRBJ1-1
CDR3 DNA: TGCGCCAGCAGCTTGGGCCAGGTGAACACTGAAGCTTTCTTT
CDR3 protein: CASSLGQVNTEAFF

D gene: NA
clone size: NA
V gene: TRBV5-1
J gene: TRBJ1-3
CDR3 DNA: TGCGCCAGCAGCTTGAATGGGGCCGCTGGAAACACCATATATTTT
CDR3 protein: CASSLNGAAGNTIYF

D gene: NA
clone size: NA
V gene: TRBV28
J gene: TRBJ2-7
CDR3 DNA: TGTGCCAGCAGTTCTATAGCGGAAACCTACGAGCAGTACTTC
CDR3 protein: CASSSIAETYEQYF

D gene: TRBD1
clone size: NA
V gene: TRBV10-3
J gene: TRBJ2-6
CDR3 DNA: TGTGCCATCAGTGAGGACAGGGGGCTGTCTGGGGCCAACGTCCTGACTTTC
CDR3 protein: CAISEDRGLSGANVLTF

D gene: TRBD1
clone size: NA
V gene: TRBV2
J gene: TRBJ2-7
CDR3 DNA: TGTGCCAGCAGTTCCTCCGGGACAGGGTTGGGCGAGCAGTACTTC
CDR3 protein: CASSSSGTGLGEQYF

D gene: TRBD2
clone size: NA
V gene: TRBV28
J gene: TRBJ2-2
CDR3 DNA: TGTGCCAGCCACGAAGCGGGGGCGAACACCGGGGAGCTGTTTTTT
CDR3 protein: CASHEAGANTGELFF

D gene: NA
clone size: once
V gene: TRBV5-6
J gene: TRBJ1-5
CDR3 DNA: TGTGCCAGCAGCTTGAGGCAGGGTGGTAGCAATCAGCCCCAGCATTTT
CDR3 protein: CASSLRQGGSNQPQHF

D gene: TRBD1
clone size: NA
V gene: TRBV15
J gene: TRBJ2-7
CDR3 DNA: TGTGCCACCAGCAGAGATATGGGACAGGGTTACGAGCAGTACTTC
CDR3 protein: CATSRDMGQGYEQYF

D gene: TRBD1
clone size: NA
V gene: TRBV30
J gene: TRBJ2-7
CDR3 DNA: TGTGCCTGGAGCAGGGGGTACCCTACCTACGAGCAGTACTTC
CDR3 protein: CAWSRGYPTYEQYF

D gene: NA
clone size: once
V gene: TRBV3-1/TRBV3-2
J gene: TRBJ1-6
CDR3 DNA: TGTGCCAGCAGCCAAGAACTGGGAAGTTGGAGGGGTAATTCACCCCTCCACTTT
CDR3 protein: CASSQELGSWRGNSPLHF

D gene: TRBD1
clone size: NA
V gene: TRBV7-8
J gene: TRBJ1-2
CDR3 DNA: TGTGCCAGCAGCTCGACCGGGACAGGGGCTGGCTACACCTTC
CDR3 protein: CASSSTGTGAGYTF

D gene: TRBD2
clone size: NA
V gene: TRBV6-2/TRBV6-3
J gene: TRBJ2-3
CDR3 DNA: TGTGCCAGCAGCCACCGAGCGGGGTTCACAGATACGCAGTATTTT
CDR3 protein: CASSHRAGFTDTQYF

D gene: TRBD2
clone size: NA
V gene: TRBV7-9
J gene: TRBJ2-1
CDR3 DNA: TGTGCCAGCAGCACCGGACTAGCGGGGGGTCATGAGCAGTTCTTC
CDR3 protein: CASSTGLAGGHEQFF

D gene: NA
clone size: NA
V gene: TRBV3-1/TRBV3-2
J gene: TRBJ2-6
CDR3 DNA: TGTGCCAGCAGCCAAGCCTCGGTCTCTGGGGCCAACGTCCTGACTTTC
CDR3 protein: CASSQASVSGANVLTF

D gene: NA
clone size: once
V gene: TRBV6-5
J gene: TRBJ1-5
CDR3 DNA: TGTGCCAGCAGCAACAGGGAGCATCAGCCCCAGCATTTT
CDR3 protein: CASSNREHQPQHF

D gene: NA
clone size: NA
V gene: TRBV19
J gene: TRBJ1-2
CDR3 DNA: TGTGCCAGTAGTAGAAGTGCGGGCGCATCCGGCAGATATGGCTACACCTTC
CDR3 protein: CASSRSAGASGRYGYTF

D gene: NA
clone size: once
V gene: TRBV3-1/TRBV3-2
J gene: TRBJ2-2
CDR3 DNA: TGTGCCAGCAGCCAATCTACAGATAGGAACACCGGGGAGCTGTTTTTT
CDR3 protein: CASSQSTDRNTGELFF

D gene: TRBD2
clone size: NA
V gene: TRBV7-9
J gene: TRBJ2-4
CDR3 DNA: TGTGCCAGCAGCTTGCCGTCTCGGGCTAGCGGGGGAAAAAACATTCAGTACTTC
CDR3 protein: CASSLPSRASGGKNIQYF

D gene: TRBD1
clone size: NA
V gene: TRBV7-2
J gene: TRBJ1-2
CDR3 DNA: TGTGCCAGCTCCTCACCGGGACAGCTCCCGCCTAACTATGGCTACACCTTC
CDR3 protein: CASSSPGQLPPNYGYTF

D gene: TRBD2
clone size: NA
V gene: TRBV5-3
J gene: TRBJ2-7
CDR3 DNA: TGTGCCAGAACCCTGGGGCTAGCGGGGAGCTACGAGCAGTACTTC
CDR3 protein: CARTLGLAGSYEQYF

D gene: TRBD1
clone size: NA
V gene: TRBV4-1
J gene: TRBJ1-2
CDR3 DNA: TGCGCCAGCAGCGGGACAGGGGCGGTCTATGGCTACACCTTC
CDR3 protein: CASSGTGAVYGYTF

D gene: NA
clone size: few
V gene: TRBV4-1
J gene: TRBJ1-5
CDR3 DNA: TGCGCCAGCAGCCAAATTTTGGCAGGCGGCAATCAGCCCCAGCATTTT
CDR3 protein: CASSQILAGGNQPQHF

D gene: NA
clone size: NA
V gene: TRBV18
J gene: TRBJ1-1
CDR3 DNA: TGTGCCAGCTCAACCACGGACAGAAACGCTGAAGCTTTCTTT
CDR3 protein: CASSTTDRNAEAFF

D gene: TRBD2
clone size: NA
V gene: TRBV4-3
J gene: TRBJ2-3
CDR3 DNA: TGCGCCAGCAGATACATAGCGGGGGGGCCGACAGATACGCAGTATTTT
CDR3 protein: CASRYIAGGPTDTQYF

D gene: NA
clone size: NA
V gene: TRBV28
J gene: TRBJ2-7
CDR3 DNA: TGTGCCAGCAGTTCAATATCAGGGCACGAGCAGTACTTC
CDR3 protein: CASSSISGHEQYF

D gene: NA
clone size: NA
V gene: TRBV5-4
J gene: TRBJ2-3
CDR3 DNA: TGTGCCAGCAGCTTGGCGCCTCAGGATAGCACAGATACGCAGTATTTT
CDR3 protein: CASSLAPQDSTDTQYF

D gene: NA
clone size: NA
V gene: TRBV4-1
J gene: TRBJ2-5
CDR3 DNA: TGCGCCAGCAGCCTAGCAGAAGAACAAGAGACCCAGTACTTC
CDR3 protein: CASSLAEEQETQYF

D gene: TRBD1
clone size: NA
V gene: TRBV2
J gene: TRBJ1-2
CDR3 DNA: TGTGCCAGGAAGAGGACAGGGGGCCAGCATGGCTACACCTTC
CDR3 protein: CARKRTGGQHGYTF

D gene: NA
clone size: NA
V gene: TRBV7-6
J gene: TRBJ2-5
CDR3 DNA: TGTGCCAGCAGCCCAGGACGGGGGGAGACCCAGTACTTC
CDR3 protein: CASSPGRGETQYF

D gene: NA
clone size: few
V gene: TRBV27
J gene: TRBJ1-6
CDR3 DNA: TGTGCCAGCAGTTTTACAGGGCTTGATTCACCCCTCCACTTT
CDR3 protein: CASSFTGLDSPLHF

D gene: TRBD1
clone size: NA
V gene: TRBV9
J gene: TRBJ1-1
CDR3 DNA: TGTGCCAGCAGCGTAGTTCCAGGGGGCCGACAAACTGAAGCTTTCTTT
CDR3 protein: CASSVVPGGRQTEAFF

D gene: TRBD1
clone size: NA
V gene: TRBV4-1
J gene: TRBJ2-5
CDR3 DNA: TGCGCCAGCAGCCAAGGTTGGACAGGGTTGGAGACCCAGTACTTC
CDR3 protein: CASSQGWTGLETQYF

D gene: TRBD1
clone size: NA
V gene: TRBV5-1
J gene: TRBJ1-3
CDR3 DNA: TGCGCCAGCAGCTACGGACAGGGGGCTGGAAACACCATATATTTT
CDR3 protein: CASSYGQGAGNTIYF

D gene: NA
clone size: NA
V gene: TRBV7-9
J gene: TRBJ1-5
CDR3 DNA: TGTGCCAGCAGCTTCGACTGGAATCAGCCCCAGCATTTT
CDR3 protein: CASSFDWNQPQHF

D gene: TRBD1
clone size: once
V gene: TRBV18
J gene: TRBJ2-4
CDR3 DNA: TGTGCCAGCTCACCAACACAGGGGGTCAAAAACATTCAGTACTTC
CDR3 protein: CASSPTQGVKNIQYF

D gene: NA
clone size: NA
V gene: TRBV3-1/TRBV3-2
J gene: TRBJ2-7
CDR3 DNA: TGTGCCAGCAGCCAAGGTAGGAGCTCCTACGAGCAGTACTTC
CDR3 protein: CASSQGRSSYEQYF